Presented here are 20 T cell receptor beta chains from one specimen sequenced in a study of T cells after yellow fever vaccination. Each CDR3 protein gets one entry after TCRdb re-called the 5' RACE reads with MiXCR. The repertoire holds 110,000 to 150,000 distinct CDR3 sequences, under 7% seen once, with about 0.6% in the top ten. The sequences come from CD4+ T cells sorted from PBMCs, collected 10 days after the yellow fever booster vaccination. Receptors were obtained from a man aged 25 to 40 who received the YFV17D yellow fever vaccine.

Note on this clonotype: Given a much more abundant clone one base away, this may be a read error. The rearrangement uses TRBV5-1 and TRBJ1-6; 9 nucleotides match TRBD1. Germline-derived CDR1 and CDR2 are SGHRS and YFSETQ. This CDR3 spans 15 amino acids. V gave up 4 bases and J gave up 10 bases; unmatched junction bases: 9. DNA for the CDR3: TGCGCCAGCAGCCCGGACGGACAGGGGAAGTCACCCCTCCACTTT. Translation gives CASSPDGQGKSPLHF.

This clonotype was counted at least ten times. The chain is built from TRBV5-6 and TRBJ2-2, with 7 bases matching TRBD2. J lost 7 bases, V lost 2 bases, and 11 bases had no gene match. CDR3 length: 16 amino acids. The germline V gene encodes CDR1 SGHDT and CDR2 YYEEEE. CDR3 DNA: TGTGCCAGCAGCTTTTCCCAGCGGGATCTGATCGGGGAGCTGTTTTTT. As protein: CASSFSQRDLIGELFF.

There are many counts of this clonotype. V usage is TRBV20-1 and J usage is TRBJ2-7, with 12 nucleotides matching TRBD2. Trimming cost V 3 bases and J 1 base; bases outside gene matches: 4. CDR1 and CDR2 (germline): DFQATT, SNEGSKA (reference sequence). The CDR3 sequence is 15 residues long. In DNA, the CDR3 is TGCAGTGCTAGCTCAGGACTAGCGGGATCCTACGAGCAGTACTTC. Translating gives CSASSGLAGSYEQYF.

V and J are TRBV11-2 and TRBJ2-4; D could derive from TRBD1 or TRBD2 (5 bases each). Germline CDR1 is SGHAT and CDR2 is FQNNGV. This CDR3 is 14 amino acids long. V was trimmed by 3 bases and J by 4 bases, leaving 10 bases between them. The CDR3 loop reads CASSFGDGKNIQYF. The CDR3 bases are TGTGCCAGCAGCTTTGGGGACGGGAAAAACATTCAGTACTTC.

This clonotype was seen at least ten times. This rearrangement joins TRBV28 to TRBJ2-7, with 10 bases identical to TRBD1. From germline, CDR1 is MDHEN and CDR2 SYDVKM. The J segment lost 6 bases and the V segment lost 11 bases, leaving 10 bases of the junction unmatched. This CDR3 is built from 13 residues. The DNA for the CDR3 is TGTGCCGCGGTGGGACAGGGGCCGCCCGAGCAGTACTTC. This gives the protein CAAVGQGPPEQYF. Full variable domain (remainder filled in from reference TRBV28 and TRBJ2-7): DVKVTQSSRYLVKRTGEKVFLECVQDMDHENMFWYRQDPGLGLRLIYFSYDVKMKEKGDIPEGYSVSREKKERFSLILESASTNQTSMYLCAAVGQGPPEQYFGPGTRLTVT.

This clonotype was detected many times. The CDR3 sequence: CSASSFGEQYF. The CDR3 DNA reads TGCAGTGCTTCCTCTTTTGGCGAGCAGTACTTC. This chain links TRBV20-1 with TRBJ2-7, with unresolved D. Trimming shortened V by 5 bases and J by 6 bases, and 11 bases separated the two germline ends. This CDR3 is 11 amino acids long. Germline V gene lookup returns CDR1 DFQATT and CDR2 SNEGSKA (reference sequence).

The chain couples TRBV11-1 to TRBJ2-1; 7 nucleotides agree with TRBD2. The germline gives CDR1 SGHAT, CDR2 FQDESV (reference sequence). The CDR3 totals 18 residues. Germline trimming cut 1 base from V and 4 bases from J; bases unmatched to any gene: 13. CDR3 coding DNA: TGTGCCAGCAGCTTAGGGAGGTCTAGGAGCGGGAATTACAATGAGCAGTTCTTC. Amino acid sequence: CASSLGRSRSGNYNEQFF. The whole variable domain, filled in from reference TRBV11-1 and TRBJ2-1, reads EAEVAQSPRYKITEKSQAVAFWCDPISGHATLYWYRQILGQGPELLVQFQDESVVDDSQLPKDRFSAERLKGVDSTLKIQPAELGDSAMYLCASSLGRSRSGNYNEQFFGPGTRLTVL.

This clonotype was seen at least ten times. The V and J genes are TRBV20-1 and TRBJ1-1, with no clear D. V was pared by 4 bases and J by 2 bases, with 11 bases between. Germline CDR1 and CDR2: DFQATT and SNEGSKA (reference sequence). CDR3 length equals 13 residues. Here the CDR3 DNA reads TGCAGTGCTACAAGGACGGCCAACACTGAAGCTTTCTTT. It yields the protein CSATRTANTEAFF.

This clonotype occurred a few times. In nucleotides, the CDR3 is TGCGCCAGCACCGCCGGGTCCGCTATTATGAACACTGAAGCTTTCTTT. It codes for CASTAGSAIMNTEAFF. This chain uses TRBV5-1 with TRBJ1-1, with no clear D. V lost 6 bases to trimming and J lost 0 bases, with 18 bases between them. This CDR3 spans 16 amino acids. Germline CDR1 and CDR2: SGHRS and YFSETQ.

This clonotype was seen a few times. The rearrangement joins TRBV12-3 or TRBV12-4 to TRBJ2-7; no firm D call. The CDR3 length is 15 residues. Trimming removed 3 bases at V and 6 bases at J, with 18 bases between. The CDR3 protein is CASSFAVLGFGEQYF. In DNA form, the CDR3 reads TGTGCCAGCAGTTTCGCGGTCTTGGGTTTCGGCGAGCAGTACTTC.

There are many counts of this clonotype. CDR3 sequence reads: CASSLYLGLAGESTDTQYF. DNA of the CDR3: TGTGCCAGCAGTTTATACCTGGGACTAGCGGGAGAGAGCACAGATACGCAGTATTTT. The chain has TRBV12-3 or TRBV12-4 and TRBJ2-3, with 14 positions matching TRBD2. The CDR3 is 19 residues long. With 2 bases clipped from V and 0 bases from J, the junction kept 7 bases outside the gene matches.

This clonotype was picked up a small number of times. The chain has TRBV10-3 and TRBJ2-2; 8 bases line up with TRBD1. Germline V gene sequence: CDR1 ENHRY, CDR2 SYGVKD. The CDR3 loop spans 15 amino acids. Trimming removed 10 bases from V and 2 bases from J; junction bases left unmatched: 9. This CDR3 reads CATGQGTSNTGELFF. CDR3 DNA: TGTGCCACCGGACAGGGTACCTCTAACACCGGGGAGCTGTTTTTT.

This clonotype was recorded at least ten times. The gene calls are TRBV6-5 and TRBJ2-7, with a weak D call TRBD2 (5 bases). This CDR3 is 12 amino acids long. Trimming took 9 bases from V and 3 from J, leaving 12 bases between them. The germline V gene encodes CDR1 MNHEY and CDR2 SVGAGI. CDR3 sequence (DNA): TGTGCCAGGGGAGAGGTTCTCTACGAGCAGTACTTC. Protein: CARGEVLYEQYF.

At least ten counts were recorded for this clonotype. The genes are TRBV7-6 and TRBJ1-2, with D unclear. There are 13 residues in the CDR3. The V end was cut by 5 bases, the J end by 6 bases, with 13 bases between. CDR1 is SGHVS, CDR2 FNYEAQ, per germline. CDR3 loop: CASSPLALHGYTF. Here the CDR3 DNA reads TGTGCCAGCAGCCCCCTGGCCCTCCATGGCTACACCTTC.

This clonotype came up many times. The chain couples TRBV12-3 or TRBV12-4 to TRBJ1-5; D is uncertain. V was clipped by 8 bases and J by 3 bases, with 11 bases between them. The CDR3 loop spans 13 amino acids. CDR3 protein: CASAWTDNQPQHF. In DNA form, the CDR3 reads TGTGCCAGCGCCTGGACGGACAATCAGCCCCAGCATTTT.

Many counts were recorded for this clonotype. CDR3 bases: TGTGCCAGCAGCTCCAGGACAGGGATGGGTGAAAAACTGTTTTTT. It translates to CASSSRTGMGEKLFF. This chain uses TRBV3-1 with TRBJ1-4; 8 nucleotides agree with TRBD1. Germline values: CDR1 LGHDT, CDR2 YNNKEL (reference sequence). J lost 7 bases, V lost 5 bases, and 9 bases had no gene match. The CDR3 runs to 15 residues.

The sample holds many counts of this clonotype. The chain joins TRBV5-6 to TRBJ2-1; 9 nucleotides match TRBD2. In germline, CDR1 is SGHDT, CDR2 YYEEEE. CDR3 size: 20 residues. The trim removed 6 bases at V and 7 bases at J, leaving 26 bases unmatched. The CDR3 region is CASILSGDPGLALRGNEQFF. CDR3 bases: TGTGCCAGCATCCTAAGTGGTGATCCGGGACTAGCCCTCAGGGGGAATGAGCAGTTCTTC.

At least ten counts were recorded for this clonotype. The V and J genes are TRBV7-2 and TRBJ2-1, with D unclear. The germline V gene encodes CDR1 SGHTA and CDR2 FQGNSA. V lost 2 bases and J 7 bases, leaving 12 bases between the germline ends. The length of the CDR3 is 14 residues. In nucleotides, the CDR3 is TGTGCCAGCAGCTTACAACCAGGCCTGAATGAGCAGTTCTTC. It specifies CASSLQPGLNEQFF.

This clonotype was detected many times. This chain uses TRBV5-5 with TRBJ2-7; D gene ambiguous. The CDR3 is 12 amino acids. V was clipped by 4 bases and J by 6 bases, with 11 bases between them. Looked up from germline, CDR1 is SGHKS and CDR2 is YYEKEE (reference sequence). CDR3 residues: CASSQTLVEQYF. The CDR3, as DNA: TGTGCCAGCAGCCAGACCCTAGTCGAGCAGTACTTC.

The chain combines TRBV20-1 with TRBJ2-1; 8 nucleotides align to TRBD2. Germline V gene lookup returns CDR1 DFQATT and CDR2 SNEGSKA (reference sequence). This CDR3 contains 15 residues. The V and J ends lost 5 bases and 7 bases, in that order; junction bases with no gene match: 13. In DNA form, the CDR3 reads TGCAGTGCTGGGGGGGGGAGCGGGAGTAGGAATGAGCAGTTCTTC. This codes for CSAGGGSGSRNEQFF.